The rows below give T cell receptor beta chains drawn from one sample of a study of B cell selection in AIRE deficiency. This table comes from immunoSEQ multiplex PCR, and its TCRdb copy is limited to in-frame clones, with some not included. Of about 27,000 clones listed, 95% to 96% are singletons. Sample: CD4+CD127+ conventional T cells sorted from PBMCs. The receptors come from a human donor in good health. CDR3s include the opening cysteine and the closing phenylalanine or tryptophan. Fields, in order: CDR3 protein, CDR3 DNA, clone size, J gene, D gene, V gene. D genes are given only for firm matches. Size values are once, few and many counts, or a class for expanded clones, and some rows have none.

CASGLVLVRELRQPQHF TGTGCTAGTGGTTTGGTATTGGTCAGGGAGCTGAGACAGCCCCAGCATTTT NA TRBJ1-5 NA TRBV12-5
CASSLEAGGNTIYF TGTGCCAGCAGCTTGGAGGCGGGCGGAAACACCATATATTTT NA TRBJ1-3 NA TRBV5-5
CASSPPRTVANEKLFF TGTGCCAGCAGCCCCCCGAGGACGGTGGCTAATGAAAAACTGTTTTTT once TRBJ1-4 NA TRBV7-9
CASSPLGLGDNEQFF TGTGCCAGCAGCCCCCTGGGACTAGGAGACAATGAGCAGTTCTTC NA TRBJ2-1 TRBD2 TRBV7-9
CASSVSGGRLNTEAFF TGTGCCAGCAGTGTTTCAGGGGGGCGACTGAACACTGAAGCTTTCTTT once TRBJ1-1 TRBD1 TRBV2
CSVEPLSGEGYTF TGCAGCGTTGAACCCCTTTCCGGGGAAGGCTACACCTTC NA TRBJ1-2 NA TRBV29-1
CASSTHREDTQYF TGTGCCAGCAGCACCCACAGAGAAGATACGCAGTATTTT once TRBJ2-3 NA TRBV11-3
CASSYLRGLTEAFF TGTGCCAGCAGTTACTTGAGGGGGCTCACTGAAGCTTTCTTT NA TRBJ1-1 TRBD1 TRBV6-6
CASSPGGGRIYNEQFF TGTGCCAGCTCACCCGGGGGCGGGAGGATTTACAATGAGCAGTTCTTC NA TRBJ2-1 TRBD2 TRBV18
CASSLHGTGNTEAFF TGTGCCAGCAGTTTACACGGGACCGGTAACACTGAAGCTTTCTTT NA TRBJ1-1 NA TRBV6-6
CASNPGSTDTQYF TGTGCCAGCAATCCAGGGAGCACAGATACGCAGTATTTT NA TRBJ2-3 NA TRBV2
CATSRDLGADNEKLFF TGTGCCACCAGCAGAGATCTGGGGGCCGATAATGAAAAACTGTTTTTT NA TRBJ1-4 NA TRBV15
CASFPHGTSGAYEQYF TGCGCCAGCTTTCCCCACGGGACTAGCGGCGCCTACGAGCAGTACTTC NA TRBJ2-7 TRBD2 TRBV5-1
CASSRVIRGEDGYTF TGTGCCAGCAGCCGGGTCATTCGGGGAGAGGATGGCTACACCTTC once TRBJ1-2 NA TRBV11-2
CSVEARGQTDTQYF TGCAGCGTTGAAGCCAGGGGGCAAACAGATACGCAGTATTTT NA TRBJ2-3 TRBD1 TRBV29-1